This T cell receptor (beta chain) is drawn from a study of T cell repertoires in cytomegalovirus infection. V was clipped by 0 bases and J by 4 bases, with 15 bases between them. CDR1 LGHNA and CDR2 YNFKEQ come from the germline V gene. This CDR3 has 16 amino acids. TCRdb passed the reads through MiXCR, listing each CDR3 protein once. The sample holds about 240,000 distinct CDR3 sequences, about 12% seen once. The sample comprised PBMCs. This chain links TRBV4-2 with TRBJ1-2; perhaps TRBD1 as D (6 bases). The origin of this receptor is a human donor in good health (CMV status not recorded). Some clones in this sample may be carry-over from other donors' samples. The CDR3 nucleotides are TGTGCCAGCAGCCAAGATCCGCGGACAGAGATCTATGGCTACACCTTC. Translation gives CASSQDPRTEIYGYTF.